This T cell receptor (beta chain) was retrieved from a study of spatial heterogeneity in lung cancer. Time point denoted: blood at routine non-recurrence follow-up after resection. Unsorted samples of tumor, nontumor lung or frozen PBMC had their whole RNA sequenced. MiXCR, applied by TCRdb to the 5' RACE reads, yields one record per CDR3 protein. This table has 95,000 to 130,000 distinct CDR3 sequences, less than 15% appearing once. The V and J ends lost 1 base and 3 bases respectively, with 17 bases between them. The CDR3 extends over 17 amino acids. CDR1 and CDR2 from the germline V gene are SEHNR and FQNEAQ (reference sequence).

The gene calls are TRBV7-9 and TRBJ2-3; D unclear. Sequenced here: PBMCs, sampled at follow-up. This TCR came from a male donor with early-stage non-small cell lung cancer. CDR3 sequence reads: CASSLGQIQEGTDTQYF. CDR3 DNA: TGTGCCAGCAGCTTAGGCCAAATCCAGGAAGGGACAGATACGCAGTATTTT. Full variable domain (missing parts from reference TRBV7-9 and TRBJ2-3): DTGVSQNPRHKITKRGQNVTFRCDPISEHNRLYWYRQTLGQGPEFLTYFQNEAQLEKSRLLSDRFSAERPKGSFSTLEIQRTEQGDSAMYLCASSLGQIQEGTDTQYFGPGTRLTVL.